The 5 T cell receptor beta chains given below trace back to one sample, sequenced in a study of cytomegalovirus exposure and HLA in healthy donors. The PCR had 60 Vbeta and 13 Jbeta primers. Sequenced by immunoSEQ multiplex PCR; TCRdb stores in-frame clones only, minus some. In the table there are approximately 120,000 clones, 65% to 85% of which are singletons. Sample: PBMCs. The receptors come from a man aged 18 to 35 in good health and CMV-seropositive.

A few counts support this clone. One junction end does not reproduce the germline sequence, and a read error may be involved. The chain has TRBV10-3 and TRBJ2-7; weak D call: TRBD2 (6 bases). CDR3 length: 14 residues. Per the germline V gene, CDR1 is ENHRY and CDR2 is SYGVKD. CDR3 residues: CASSESGDIYEQYF. The DNA of the CDR3 is TGTGCCAGCAGTGAATCGGGGGATATCTACGAGCAGTACTTC.

CDR3 coding DNA: TGTGCCAGCTCATCAATACTAGCGGGGGAAGATACGCAGTATTTT. Translation: CASSSILAGEDTQYF. The chain uses TRBV18 and TRBJ2-3; TRBD2 agrees at 11 bases. The junction had 6 bases not matched to a gene; V was cut back by 5 bases and J by 5 bases. The CDR3 sequence is 15 residues long. The V gene's germline CDR1 is KGHSH and CDR2 LQKENI.

The chain couples TRBV19 to TRBJ1-2; D may be TRBD1 (6 bases). Trimming stripped 3 bases from V and 5 bases from J, with 13 bases between. Germline V gene lookup returns CDR1 LNHDA and CDR2 SQIVND (reference sequence). The CDR3 has 14 residues. CDR3 in DNA: TGTGCCAGTAGTATCCGGAATCAGGGGTATGGCTACACCTTC. This gives the protein CASSIRNQGYGYTF.

This chain joins TRBV30 and TRBJ2-5; 7 bases map to TRBD2. The germline gives CDR1 GTSNPN, CDR2 SVGIG (reference sequence). Losses at the gene ends were 4 bases for V and 4 bases for J; bases not matched to a gene: 15. There are 16 residues in the CDR3. The DNA for the CDR3 is TGTGCCTGGAATGCAGGGCATCTTCCGGGAGGAGAGACCCAGTACTTC. This codes for CAWNAGHLPGGETQYF.

This clone was observed a few times. This chain connects TRBV5-8 to TRBJ2-1, with TRBD1 as a possible D gene (6 bases). CDR3 size: 13 residues. V shed 5 bases and J shed 4 bases, with 10 bases lying between them. Germline V gives CDR1 SGHTS, CDR2 YDEGEE. CDR3 region: CASRGTLYNEQFF. Written as DNA, the CDR3 is TGTGCCAGCAGAGGGACACTATACAATGAGCAGTTCTTC.